These T cell receptor beta chains were read from a single sample in a study of T cells in tuberculosis. Sequenced by immunoSEQ multiplex PCR; TCRdb stores in-frame clones only, minus some. The data show fewer than 40,000 clones, with about 97% seen just once and approximately 5.8% held by the top ten. The sample was PBMCs. The receptors originated from a donor between 10 and 35 years old with latent tuberculosis or without tuberculosis infection. The CDR3 runs from the conserved cysteine through the conserved F or W. A D gene is named only where the DNA matches it firmly. Only some rows state a clone size, as once, few, many or a class for expanded clones.

- once TRBJ2-5 TRBV9 TGTGCCAGCAGCGTCGGAGGGGTCAATGAAGAGACCCAGTACTTC CASSVGGVNEETQYF
- - TRBJ2-1 TRBV19 TGTGCCAGTAGTACCTTCCCTTCCGGGAGCTCCTACAATGAGCAGTTCTTC CASSTFPSGSSYNEQFF
- - TRBJ2-2 TRBV9 TGTGCCAGCAGCGAGGGGGTAGCCGGGGAGCTGTTTTTT CASSEGVAGELFF
- - TRBJ2-7 TRBV21-1 TGTGCCAGCAGCAAAGTTCCGGGCTACGAGCAGTACTTC CASSKVPGYEQYF
- - TRBJ2-7 TRBV7-9 TGTGCCAGCAGCTTATTGGAGGGGTCCGAGCAGTACTTC CASSLLEGSEQYF
TRBD2 - TRBJ2-3 TRBV5-1 TGCGCCAGCAGTCTTGGCGGGGGAGGACCTTCTTATACGCAGTATTTT CASSLGGGGPSYTQYF
- - TRBJ2-2 TRBV5-4 TGTGCCAGCAGCTTGGCCCGGGACACCGGGGAGCTGTTTTTT CASSLARDTGELFF
TRBD1 - TRBJ1-5 TRBV27 TGTGCCAGCAGTTTATCGAGTGGGACAGCAAATCAGCCCCAGCATTTT CASSLSSGTANQPQHF
- - TRBJ1-3 TRBV11-2 TGTGCCAGCAGCTTAAGCGACGACTCTGGAAACACCATATATTTT CASSLSDDSGNTIYF
TRBD1 - TRBJ2-7 TRBV30 TGTGCCTGGAGTGTTGGACAGGGCTACGAGCAGTACTTC CAWSVGQGYEQYF
- - TRBJ2-5 TRBV15 TGTGCCACCAGCAGGAGAGGAAGGGGCCAAGAGACCCAGTACTTC CATSRRGRGQETQYF
- - TRBJ2-5 TRBV11-2 TGTGCCAGCAGCTGGAGGATTTCGGCTCAAGAGACCCAGTACTTC CASSWRISAQETQYF
- - TRBJ1-2 TRBV10-2 TGCGCCAGCAGTCCGAAACAGGGTCGAAATGGCTACACCTTC CASSPKQGRNGYTF
TRBD2 - TRBJ2-7 TRBV28 TGTGCCAGTAAAGGACTAGCGGGTAGCTACGAGCAGTACTTC CASKGLAGSYEQYF
- - TRBJ2-5 TRBV2 TGTGCCAGCAGTCAAGACAGGCAAGAGACCCAGTACTTC CASSQDRQETQYF
- - TRBJ1-4 TRBV29-1 TGCAGCGTTATTGGGGGCGCGGATGAAAAACTGTTTTTT CSVIGGADEKLFF
- - TRBJ1-1 TRBV7-8 TGTGCCAGCAGCCCTCGGGTGTCGGGGGGGAACACTGAAGCTTTCTTT CASSPRVSGGNTEAFF
- - TRBJ2-1 TRBV6-5 TGTGCCAGCAGTTACGGGGGCGGGGGCAATGAGCAGTTCTTC CASSYGGGGNEQFF
TRBD1 - TRBJ2-5 TRBV6-6 TGTGCCAGCAGTTGGACAGGGCGACAAGAGACCCAGTACTTC CASSWTGRQETQYF
- once TRBJ2-2 TRBV5-1 TGCGCCAGCAGCTCATTTGGACTGCCCAACACCGGGGAGCTGTTTTTT CASSSFGLPNTGELFF
- - TRBJ1-1 TRBV5-6 TGTGCCAGCAGCTTGGTGACACGCACTGAAGCTTTCTTT CASSLVTRTEAFF
TRBD1 - TRBJ1-1 TRBV23-1 TGCGCCAGCAGTCAATCGAGGGAAGGGGGCATCACTGAAGCTTTCTTT CASSQSREGGITEAFF